A selection of T cell receptor beta chains follows, all from one sample in a study of blood T cells in healthy people across ages. TCRdb recomputed calls from the 5' RACE reads with MiXCR, one row per CDR3 protein. The sample comprises about a million distinct CDR3 sequences, 35% to 40% of which are singletons, and around 13% rests with the top ten. Sequencing was carried out using blood. Every receptor here comes from a young man in good health. CDR3s include the opening cysteine and the closing phenylalanine or tryptophan. A D gene is named only where the DNA matches it firmly. Size values are once, few and many counts, or a class for expanded clones, and some rows have none.

v_gene	j_gene	d_gene	abundance	CDR3aa	CDR3nt
TRBV12-3/TRBV12-4	TRBJ2-1	NA	NA	CASNVPGADDNEQFF	TGTGCCAGCAACGTCCCTGGGGCAGATGACAATGAGCAGTTCTTC
TRBV27	TRBJ2-7	NA	few	CASSNYNEQYF	TGTGCCAGCAGTAACTACAATGAGCAGTACTTC
TRBV28	TRBJ2-4	TRBD1	NA	CASSPGQAQNIQYF	TGTGCCAGCAGCCCGGGACAGGCGCAAAACATTCAGTACTTC
TRBV12-3/TRBV12-4	TRBJ1-5	NA	few	CASRVGGEAQPQHF	TGTGCCAGCAGGGTAGGGGGGGAAGCTCAGCCCCAGCATTTT
TRBV6-2/TRBV6-3	TRBJ2-5	NA	few	CASSYSGWQETQYF	TGTGCCAGCAGTTACTCGGGCTGGCAAGAGACCCAGTACTTC
TRBV10-3	TRBJ1-6	NA	NA	CAISEKLDGGNSPLHF	TGTGCCATCAGTGAGAAGTTGGACGGGGGAAATTCACCCCTCCACTTT
TRBV28	TRBJ2-3	NA	once	CASSFPRDPEPLSTDTQYF	TGTGCCAGCAGTTTCCCCCGGGACCCCGAACCTCTAAGCACAGATACGCAGTATTTT
TRBV7-9	TRBJ2-2	NA	NA	CASSLGKGLNTGELFF	TGTGCCAGCAGCTTAGGCAAGGGGCTGAACACCGGGGAGCTGTTTTTT
TRBV12-3/TRBV12-4	TRBJ1-2	NA	once	CASSLLGKNYGYTF	TGTGCCAGCAGTTTACTCGGCAAAAACTATGGCTACACCTTC
TRBV12-3/TRBV12-4	TRBJ2-7	TRBD1	NA	CASRLQGSSYEQYF	TGTGCCAGCCGCCTACAGGGGAGCTCCTACGAGCAGTACTTC
TRBV6-5	TRBJ1-2	NA	once	CASSYPGSDYGYTF	TGTGCCAGCAGTTACCCAGGGTCCGACTATGGCTACACCTTC
TRBV20-1	TRBJ2-7	TRBD2	NA	CSAGGRGWSYNEQYF	TGCAGTGCTGGGGGGAGGGGTTGGTCCTACAATGAGCAGTACTTC
TRBV6-6	TRBJ2-3	NA	NA	CASSPPEGLTDTQYF	TGTGCCAGCAGTCCCCCTGAAGGTCTCACAGATACGCAGTATTTT
TRBV12-3/TRBV12-4	TRBJ1-4	NA	few	CASNRMGAREKLFF	TGTGCCAGCAACCGGATGGGGGCCCGGGAAAAACTGTTTTTT
TRBV20-1	TRBJ2-2	TRBD2	NA	CSARDRLAGAPGTGELFF	TGCAGTGCTAGAGATAGACTAGCGGGGGCCCCGGGTACCGGGGAGCTGTTTTTT
TRBV12-3/TRBV12-4	TRBJ2-1	TRBD1	NA	CASRETGGSSYNEQFF	TGTGCCAGCAGGGAGACAGGGGGCAGCTCCTACAATGAGCAGTTCTTC
TRBV2	TRBJ2-7	TRBD1	NA	CASAYTGDPYEQYF	TGTGCCAGCGCCTACACAGGGGATCCCTACGAGCAGTACTTC
TRBV7-3	TRBJ2-1	NA	many	CASSLAPSSYNEQFF	TGTGCCAGCAGCTTAGCGCCCAGCTCCTACAATGAGCAGTTCTTC
TRBV2	TRBJ2-7	NA	NA	CASSEEDYYNEQYF	TGTGCCAGCAGTGAAGAGGACTACTACAATGAGCAGTACTTC
TRBV6-1	TRBJ1-2	NA	NA	CASSEAPGYGCTF	TGTGCCAGCAGTGAAGCGCCAGGGTATGGCTGCACCTTC
TRBV4-3	TRBJ2-3	NA	NA	CASSQALQAFTDTQYF	TGCGCCAGCAGCCAAGCTTTACAAGCCTTCACAGATACGCAGTATTTT
TRBV2	TRBJ2-5	NA	NA	CASSQTAAKGTQYF	TGTGCCAGCAGTCAAACAGCCGCGAAGGGGACCCAGTACTTC
TRBV7-9	TRBJ2-2	TRBD1	once	CASSTRTGETNTGELFF	TGTGCCAGCAGCACCCGGACAGGGGAAACAAACACCGGGGAGCTGTTTTTT
TRBV27	TRBJ1-1	TRBD1	NA	CASSLTYTGGLNTEAFF	TGTGCCAGCAGTTTGACCTATACAGGGGGTTTGAACACTGAAGCTTTCTTT
TRBV4-2	TRBJ2-1	NA	NA	CASSQGGLQETQFF	TGTGCCAGCAGCCAAGGGGGCTTACAAGAGACCCAGTTCTTC
TRBV29-1	TRBJ2-2	TRBD1	NA	CSVRGQGQSRTGELFF	TGCAGCGTTCGCGGACAGGGGCAAAGTCGCACCGGGGAGCTGTTTTTT
TRBV2	TRBJ1-4	NA	few	CASVTDSLTNEKLFF	TGTGCCAGCGTAACAGACTCGCTAACTAATGAAAAACTGTTTTTT
TRBV6-5	TRBJ2-3	TRBD2	few	CASSIAGRPTDTQYF	TGTGCCAGCAGTATAGCGGGGCGACCCACAGATACGCAGTATTTT
TRBV12-3/TRBV12-4	TRBJ2-3	TRBD2	NA	CASTSGLAGVTDTQYF	TGTGCCAGCACCTCCGGACTAGCGGGAGTCACGGATACGCAGTATTTT
TRBV12-3/TRBV12-4	TRBJ1-2	NA	NA	CASADYYGYTF	TGTGCCAGCGCCGACTACTATGGCTACACCTTC
TRBV19	TRBJ2-1	NA	NA	CASSIATLEEFWGYNEQFF	TGTGCCAGTAGTATCGCCACTCTGGAAGAATTCTGGGGCTACAATGAGCAGTTCTTC
TRBV15	TRBJ2-1	NA	NA	CATSRPPPTSGGVYNEQFF	TGTGCCACCAGCAGACCCCCCCCGACGAGCGGAGGGGTTTACAATGAGCAGTTCTTC
TRBV6-6	TRBJ1-2	NA	NA	CASSLIRGSFEGYTF	TGTGCCAGCAGCCTAATACGGGGCTCGTTTGAGGGCTACACCTTC
TRBV5-1	TRBJ1-1	NA	few	CASSSRGSTASTEAFF	TGCGCCAGCAGCTCCAGGGGTTCTACGGCCAGCACTGAAGCTTTCTTT
TRBV10-3	TRBJ2-1	TRBD1	few	CAISEPRTGLLSNEQFF	TGTGCCATCAGTGAGCCGCGGACAGGGCTCCTTTCCAATGAGCAGTTCTTC
TRBV6-5	TRBJ2-1	TRBD1	few	CASSAPWGQGYNEQFF	TGTGCCAGCAGTGCACCATGGGGACAGGGCTACAATGAGCAGTTCTTC
TRBV7-2	TRBJ2-3	NA	NA	CASSFRSLTRDTDTQYF	TGTGCCAGCAGCTTCAGATCCCTGACACGCGACACAGATACGCAGTATTTT
TRBV12-3/TRBV12-4	TRBJ2-3	TRBD2	few	CASTTSGGAPAQYF	TGTGCCAGCACGACTAGCGGGGGGGCCCCAGCGCAGTATTTT
TRBV6-6	TRBJ2-1	TRBD2	NA	CASSRLAGVSYNEQFF	TGTGCCAGCAGCAGACTAGCGGGGGTGTCCTACAATGAGCAGTTCTTC
TRBV12-3/TRBV12-4	TRBJ1-2	TRBD1	NA	CASSFEGQGRENYGYTF	TGTGCCAGCAGTTTTGAGGGACAGGGGCGCGAGAACTATGGCTACACCTTC
TRBV15	TRBJ2-1	NA	NA	CATSRDTETYNEQFF	TGTGCCACCAGCAGGGACACAGAGACCTACAATGAGCAGTTCTTC
TRBV7-2	TRBJ2-4	NA	NA	CASSFSRELNIQYF	TGTGCCAGCAGCTTTTCACGGGAGTTAAACATTCAGTACTTC
TRBV9	TRBJ2-3	TRBD1	NA	CASSVAVDRDNTDTQYF	TGTGCCAGCAGCGTAGCTGTGGACAGGGACAACACAGATACGCAGTATTTT
TRBV12-5	TRBJ1-5	NA	NA	CASGLVGGSDNQPQHF	TGTGCTAGTGGTTTGGTAGGAGGGTCTGACAATCAGCCCCAGCATTTT
TRBV5-1	TRBJ2-5	NA	few	CASMLIERVETQYF	TGCGCCAGCATGCTAATTGAGAGGGTAGAGACCCAGTACTTC
TRBV5-5	TRBJ2-3	NA	few	CASSPYGDTQYF	TGTGCCAGCAGCCCGTACGGAGATACGCAGTATTTT
TRBV28	TRBJ1-1	TRBD1	few	CASSPSGTGGQAFF	TGTGCCAGCAGTCCCTCCGGGACAGGGGGTCAAGCTTTCTTT
TRBV5-1	TRBJ1-1	NA	few	CASSWTPMEGNTEAFF	TGCGCCAGCAGCTGGACCCCAATGGAGGGGAACACTGAAGCTTTCTTT
TRBV9	TRBJ1-2	NA	few	CASSTRHSGSRGYTF	TGTGCCAGCAGCACCCGACATTCGGGAAGTAGGGGCTACACCTTC